This T cell receptor beta chain was recorded in a study of shared clonotypes between healthy human individuals. The CDR3 length is 15 residues. Trimming took 0 bases from V and 0 from J, leaving 7 bases between them. Germline loops: CDR1 SGHTA, CDR2 FQGNSA. Deep level was the assay's run setting. Data came from immunoSEQ multiplex PCR; TCRdb stores just in-frame clones and leaves some out. The data contain about 770,000 clones, 55% to 80% of them seen just once; the ten biggest clones take up more than 1.5%. The donors, all of them Caucasian adults, lived in Nashville, Tennessee. From CD4+ cells came CD45RA+ naive and CD45RA-negative memory subsets. Worth noting for this clone: Other DNA sequences in the same sample also yield this CDR3.

This sequence was found in a woman aged 25-40 years in good health. Specimen: memory CD4+ T cells sorted from blood. The subset denotes: CD45RA-negative fraction. The rearrangement uses TRBV7-2 and TRBJ2-3, with D possibly TRBD2 on 5 matching bases. The CDR3 coding sequence is TGTGCCAGCAGCTTAGCAGCGGTCAGCACAGATACGCAGTATTTT. Amino acid sequence: CASSLAAVSTDTQYF.